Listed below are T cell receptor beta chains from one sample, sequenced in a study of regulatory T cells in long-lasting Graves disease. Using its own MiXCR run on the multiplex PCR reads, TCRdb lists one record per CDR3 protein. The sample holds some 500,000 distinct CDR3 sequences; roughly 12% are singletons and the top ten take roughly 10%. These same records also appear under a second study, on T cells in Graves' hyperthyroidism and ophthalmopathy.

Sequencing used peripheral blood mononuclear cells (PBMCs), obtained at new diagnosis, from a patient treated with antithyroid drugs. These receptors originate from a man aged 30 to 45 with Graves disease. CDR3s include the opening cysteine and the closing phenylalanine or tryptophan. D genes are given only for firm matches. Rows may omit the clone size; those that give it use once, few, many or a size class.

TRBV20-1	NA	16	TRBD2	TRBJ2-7	TGCAGTGCTAGTGCTGACCCTCTTCCGGGACTAGCGGGCCGGGGGTTC	CSASADPLPGLAGRGF
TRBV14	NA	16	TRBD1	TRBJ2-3	TGTGCCAGCCCCCGAGGGGTCAGGGGGATCACAGATACGCAGTATTTT	CASPRGVRGITDTQYF
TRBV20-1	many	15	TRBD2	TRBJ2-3	TGCAGTGCTCCTCGGGGTAGCGGGATTATGGATACGCAGTATTTT	CSAPRGSGIMDTQYF
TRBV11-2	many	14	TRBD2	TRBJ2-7	TGTGCCAGCAGCTTTAGACTAGCGGGCTACGAGCAGTACTTC	CASSFRLAGYEQYF
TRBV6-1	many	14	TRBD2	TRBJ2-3	TGTGCCAGCAGTGGACTAGCAACGGCAGATACGCAGTATTTT	CASSGLATADTQYF
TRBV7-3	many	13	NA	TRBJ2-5	TGTGCCAGCAGCTTGAACCAGAGGACAAAAGCGGACTTC	CASSLNQRTKADF
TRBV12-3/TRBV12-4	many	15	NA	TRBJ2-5	TGTGCCAGCAGTTTAGTACAGGGCCACCAAGAGACCCAGTACTTC	CASSLVQGHQETQYF
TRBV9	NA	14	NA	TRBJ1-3	TGTGCCAGCAGCGTAGAGCCATCCGGAAACACCATATATTTT	CASSVEPSGNTIYF
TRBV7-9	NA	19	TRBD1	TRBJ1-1	TGTGCCAGCAGCCGGGGCGCCAGGGGGCGCAGTATAAGGGGGACTGAAGCTTTCTTT	CASSRGARGRSIRGTEAFF
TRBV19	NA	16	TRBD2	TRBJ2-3	TGTGCCAGTAGTCCCAGGGCCAGCGGGAGCACCGATACGCAGTATTTT	CASSPRASGSTDTQYF
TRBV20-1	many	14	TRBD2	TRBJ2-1	TGCAGTGCTAGTTCGGTAGCGGGAGTCAATGAGCAGTTCTTC	CSASSVAGVNEQFF
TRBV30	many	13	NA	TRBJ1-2	TGTGCCTGGAGTCGGACACCTAACTATGGCTACACCTTC	CAWSRTPNYGYTF
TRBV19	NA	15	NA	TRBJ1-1	TGTGCCAGTAGTTTGACTGTAAATTTGAACACTGAAGCTTTCTTT	CASSLTVNLNTEAFF
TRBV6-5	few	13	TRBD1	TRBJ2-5	TGTGCCAGCAGTTACTACAGGGGGGAGACCCAGTACTTC	CASSYYRGETQYF
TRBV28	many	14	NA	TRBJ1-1	TGTGCCAGCAGTCGGACAGCTATGAACACTGAAGCTTTCTTT	CASSRTAMNTEAFF